The 14 T cell receptor beta chains reported below all come from one sample, sequenced in a study of monozygotic twins with cystic fibrosis. The protocol was immunoSEQ multiplex PCR, while the TCRdb copy is restricted to in-frame clones and leaves out a portion. The sample yields over 20,000 clones, about 91% seen once. Input material: blood. These receptors all stem from a girl aged 2 to 10 with cystic fibrosis.

This clone was observed a single time. The chain is built from TRBV7-8 and TRBJ1-5; no reliable D call. Germline V gene data show CDR1 as SGHVS and CDR2 as FQNEAQ. The CDR3 is 19 amino acids. Trimming left V 0 bases short and J 1 base short, with 19 bases between. In nucleotides, the CDR3 is TGTGCCAGCAGCTTAGCGGATGCGCGGGAATCGGTCAGCAATCAGCCCCAGCATTTT. It translates to CASSLADARESVSNQPQHF.

The CDR3 protein is CATSTEGLAGDEQYF. The CDR3 DNA follows: TGTGCCACCAGCACCGAAGGACTAGCGGGGGACGAGCAGTACTTC. The chain uses TRBV15 and TRBJ2-7; TRBD2 aligns across 13 bases. This CDR3 comprises 15 residues. V lost 4 bases, J lost 5 bases, and 5 bases stayed unmatched. Germline lookup yields CDR1 LNHNV and CDR2 YYDKDF (reference sequence). The full variable domain, in which reference TRBV15 and TRBJ2-7 provide the parts outside the CDR3, is DAMVIQNPRYQVTQFGKPVTLSCSQTLNHNVMYWYQQKSSQAPKLLFHYYDKDFNNEADTPDNFQSRRPNTSFCFLDIRSPGLGDTAMYLCATSTEGLAGDEQYFGPGTRLTVT.

The rearrangement uses TRBV7-8 and TRBJ2-1; D uncertain. Between the trimmed V and J ends, which lost 5 bases and 0 bases, there was a span of 11 bases. The CDR3 spans 15 residues. Germline V gene sequence: CDR1 SGHVS, CDR2 FQNEAQ. For the CDR3, the DNA is TGTGCCAGCAGCAAAACACTGAGCTCCTACAATGAGCAGTTCTTC. Encoded protein: CASSKTLSSYNEQFF.

This chain joins TRBV5-1 and TRBJ1-2, with TRBD1 matching 8 bases. V lost 0 bases, J lost 7 bases, and 8 bases stayed unmatched. Germline V gene data show CDR1 as SGHRS and CDR2 as YFSETQ. This CDR3 has 15 amino acids. In DNA form, the CDR3 reads TGCGCCAGCAGCTTGGGCGGCGCGGACAGGGTTGGCTACACCTTC. It specifies CASSLGGADRVGYTF.

The CDR3 region is CASSQEVLQAYNSPLHF. The CDR3 nucleotides read TGCGCCAGCAGCCAAGAGGTGCTGCAGGCTTATAATTCACCCCTCCACTTT. This chain connects TRBV4-3 to TRBJ1-6; D call uncertain. CDR1 is LGHNA, CDR2 YSLEER, per germline. The CDR3 consists of 17 residues. V lost 0 bases and J 4 bases, leaving 13 bases between the germline ends.

This sequence joins TRBV6-5 and TRBJ2-7, with D perhaps TRBD2 (5 bases). Germline values: CDR1 MNHEY, CDR2 SVGAGI. CDR3 length: 14 amino acids. V was cut by 6 bases and J by 0 bases, with 12 bases left in between. The CDR3 spells CASRAQADSYEQYF. Here the CDR3 DNA reads TGTGCCAGCAGGGCCCAAGCGGACTCCTACGAGCAGTACTTC.

This chain joins TRBV6-5 and TRBJ1-1; D gene uncertain. V lost 6 bases and J 0 bases, leaving 11 bases between the germline ends. Germline V gives CDR1 MNHEY, CDR2 SVGAGI. CDR3 length: 14 residues. CDR3 bases: TGTGCCAGCAGGAATCCACTACTGAACACTGAAGCTTTCTTT. Translation: CASRNPLLNTEAFF.

This chain uses TRBV19 with TRBJ1-2; 9 bases are shared with TRBD1. The CDR3 has 13 residues. V shed 7 bases and J 4 bases; nucleotides not matched to a gene: 4. The germline V gene encodes CDR1 LNHDA and CDR2 SQIVND (reference sequence). CDR3 sequence: CASKGQGTYGYTF. CDR3 coding DNA: TGTGCCAGTAAAGGACAGGGGACCTATGGCTACACCTTC.

This chain joins TRBV2 and TRBJ2-7, with D possibly being TRBD1 (5 bases). V was clipped by 8 bases and J by 5 bases, with 13 bases between them. Germline lookup yields CDR1 SNHLY and CDR2 FYNNEI. The CDR3 loop spans 12 amino acids. CDR3 nucleotide sequence: TGTGCCAGCTTTGGCAGGGAAAACGAGCAGTACTTC. Translating it yields CASFGRENEQYF.

V is TRBV9 and J is TRBJ2-3, with a weak D call TRBD2 (5 bases). The CDR3 is made up of 15 amino acids. The germline V gene encodes CDR1 SGDLS and CDR2 YYNGEE. V lost 5 bases and J 6 bases, leaving 19 bases between the germline ends. CDR3 nucleotide sequence: TGTGCCAGCAGTGCCCTCCCGGGATCTGGGGATACGCAGTATTTT. This translates into CASSALPGSGDTQYF. Complete variable domain (other parts from reference TRBV9 and TRBJ2-3): DSGVTQTPKHLITATGQRVTLRCSPRSGDLSVYWYQQSLDQGLQFLIQYYNGEERAKGNILERFSAQQFPDLHSELNLSSLELGDSALYFCASSALPGSGDTQYFGPGTRLTVL.

The chain has TRBV11-3 and TRBJ2-7; TRBD2 matches at 11 bases. Germline V gene data show CDR1 as SGHNT and CDR2 as YENEEA. V lost 3 bases to trimming and J lost 2 bases; unmatched junction nucleotides: 3. The CDR3 covers 15 residues. The CDR3 region has the DNA TGTGCCAGCAGCTTCTCTAGCGGGGGGCCCTACGAGCAGTACTTC. Amino acids: CASSFSSGGPYEQYF.

The V call is TRBV5-1, the J call TRBJ1-1; possibly TRBD1 for D (5 bases). V was clipped by 1 base and J by 0 bases, with 10 bases between them. Germline V CDR1 and CDR2: SGHRS, YFSETQ. This CDR3 comprises 15 residues. The CDR3 sequence is CASSLWNRMNTEAFF. CDR3 coding DNA: TGCGCCAGCAGCTTGTGGAACAGGATGAACACTGAAGCTTTCTTT.

This clone appeared once. This chain links TRBV7-9 with TRBJ1-4; D call uncertain. This CDR3 is 16 amino acids long. V was cut by 4 bases and J by 6 bases, with 18 bases left in between. Germline lookup yields CDR1 SEHNR and CDR2 FQNEAQ (reference sequence). The CDR3 protein is CASSSKTKSPDEKLFF. In DNA form, the CDR3 reads TGTGCCAGCAGCTCTAAAACCAAATCTCCTGATGAAAAACTGTTTTTT.

The chain has TRBV9 and TRBJ2-7, with no clear D. Germline CDR1 reads SGDLS; CDR2 reads YYNGEE. The CDR3 contains 13 residues. Trimming took off 0 bases at V and 0 bases at J, with 4 bases between the two ends. This CDR3 reads CASSVGPSYEQYF. The CDR3 nucleotides are TGTGCCAGCAGCGTAGGCCCCTCCTACGAGCAGTACTTC. Drawing the rest from reference TRBV9 and TRBJ2-7, the complete variable domain is DSGVTQTPKHLITATGQRVTLRCSPRSGDLSVYWYQQSLDQGLQFLIQYYNGEERAKGNILERFSAQQFPDLHSELNLSSLELGDSALYFCASSVGPSYEQYFGPGTRLTVT.